This entry lists 22 T cell receptor beta chains sequenced from one sample in a study of Graves' ophthalmopathy and Graves' hyperthyroidism (dated by TCRdb to the late 2010s). The instrument was an Illumina HiSeq 2000. For repertoire sequencing, the TCR beta CDR3 regions were amplified from RNA transcripts. The first round was an RT-PCR using HTBI primers with the Qiagen OneStep RT-PCR kit, and this first round was followed by a second-round multiplex PCR, then size selection and purification. Clones were called with MiXCR by TCRdb after fastp trimmed the public reads at Q25, and only in-frame beta chains were retained. Each CDR3 protein gets just one entry, which takes the most common genes and DNA from the rows behind it. The sample table records some 370,000 distinct CDR3 sequences; 17% of these occur just once. The ten top clones hold roughly 2.6% of the sample. The sample taken for sequencing was peripheral blood. These receptors came from an adult woman with stable Graves' hyperthyroidism.

This clonotype has ten or more counts. At one end the junction does not follow the germline gene, possibly because of a read error. V gene TRBV7-2 combines with J gene TRBJ1-1, with D perhaps TRBD1 (6 bases). This CDR3 contains 16 residues. Germline CDR1 reads SGHTA; CDR2 reads FQGNSA. CDR3 nucleotides: TGTGCCAGCAGCTTAGTTCCGTCCGGACAGAACATTGAAGCTTTCTTT. Translating it yields CASSLVPSGQNIEAFF.

The table lists this clonotype with many counts. V usage is TRBV6-1 and J usage is TRBJ1-1, with a tentative D call TRBD1 (6 bases). CDR3 length: 15 amino acids. Deletions cut 3 bases from V and 0 bases from J, with 11 bases between. Germline V gene lookup returns CDR1 MNHNS and CDR2 SASEGT. The CDR3 bases are TGTGCCAGCAGTGAGGGGGGGGCGATGAACACTGAAGCTTTCTTT. Its translation is CASSEGGAMNTEAFF.

At least ten counts were recorded for this clonotype. This chain uses TRBV9 with TRBJ1-6; D is ambiguous. The ends were cut back, 0 bases at V and 7 bases at J, with 11 bases in the middle. Per germline, CDR1 SGDLS and CDR2 YYNGEE. This CDR3 comprises 15 residues. CDR3 DNA: TGTGCCAGCAGCGTAGGACCCGGAGGGAATTCACCCCTCCACTTT. Protein product: CASSVGPGGNSPLHF. Drawing the rest from reference TRBV9 and TRBJ1-6, the complete variable domain is DSGVTQTPKHLITATGQRVTLRCSPRSGDLSVYWYQQSLDQGLQFLIQYYNGEERAKGNILERFSAQQFPDLHSELNLSSLELGDSALYFCASSVGPGGNSPLHFGNGTRLTVT.

The chain is built from TRBV5-1 and TRBJ2-7; 16 nucleotides line up with TRBD2. This CDR3 has 16 residues. Per germline, CDR1 SGHRS and CDR2 YFSETQ. V gave up 4 bases and J gave up 12 bases; unmatched junction bases: 13. CDR3 region: CASSVGLAGGTLPWYF. CDR3 in DNA: TGCGCCAGCAGCGTGGGACTAGCGGGAGGGACCCTACCGTGGTACTTC.

This clonotype has a count of ten or more. The V and J genes are TRBV27 and TRBJ1-2, with D perhaps matching TRBD1 (6 bases). The V end lost 1 base, the J end lost 2 bases, and 11 bases lay between the germline ends. Germline-derived CDR1 and CDR2 are MNHEY and SMNVEV (reference sequence). CDR3 length: 15 residues. The DNA for the CDR3 is TGTGCCAGCAGTTTATGGGGGGGCGCGAACTATGGCTACACCTTC. The encoded protein is CASSLWGGANYGYTF.

This clonotype was detected a few times. This chain uses TRBV6-5 with TRBJ2-5; perhaps TRBD1 as D (5 bases). V was cut by 0 bases and J by 5 bases, with 10 bases left in between. The CDR3 spans 14 residues. CDR1 MNHEY and CDR2 SVGAGI come from the germline V gene. In nucleotides, the CDR3 is TGTGCCAGCAGTTACTCCCCAGGGCCGGAGACCCAGTACTTC. Translated: CASSYSPGPETQYF.

About this clonotype: This may come from a read error, since a much larger clone is one base off. This chain uses TRBV29-1 with TRBJ2-5; D could derive from TRBD1 or TRBD2 (5 bases each). The CDR3 sequence is 17 residues long. Germline V gives CDR1 SQVTM, CDR2 ANQGSEA. CDR3 region: CSVIDGVGIWDQETKYF. The DNA of the CDR3 is TGCAGCGTCATTGATGGGGTGGGGATTTGGGACCAAGAGACCAAGTACTTC. The variable domain in full, completed from reference TRBV29-1 and TRBJ2-5, reads SAVISQKPSRDICQRGTSLTIQCQVDSQVTMMFWYRQQPGQSLTLIATANQGSEATYESGFVIDKFPISRPNLTFSTLTVSNMSPEDSSIYLCSVIDGVGIWDQETKYFGPGTRLLVL.

Concerning this clonotype itself: This may stem from a read error, because a much larger clone lies one nucleotide away. The chain is built from TRBV13 and TRBJ2-7; tentatively, D is TRBD1 (6 bases). V was shortened by 5 bases and J by 7 bases, with 15 bases between the two germline ends. CDR1 is PRHDT and CDR2 is FYEKMQ in the germline V gene (reference sequence). The CDR3 covers 13 residues. The CDR3 nucleotides are TGTGCCAGCAGCCTTACAGGGTCCAGAGAGCAGTACTTC. Its protein is CASSLTGSREQYF.

This clonotype was counted a few times. This sequence joins TRBV28 and TRBJ2-7; 11 bases fit TRBD1. Germline lookup yields CDR1 MDHEN and CDR2 SYDVKM. Germline trimming cut 1 base from V and 7 bases from J; bases unmatched to any gene: 9. The CDR3 contains 16 residues. The DNA of the CDR3 is TGTGCCAGCAGTTTATCCGGACAGGGGGCGCGGAGGGAGCAGTACTTC. Its translation is CASSLSGQGARREQYF.

This clonotype has a count of ten or more. This sequence joins TRBV12-3 or TRBV12-4 and TRBJ2-7; TRBD2 might be the D (6 bases). V dropped 3 bases and J dropped 0 bases, with 12 bases sitting between them. The CDR3 runs to 15 residues. CDR3: CASSLSLDYSYEQYF. The CDR3 nucleotides read TGTGCCAGCAGTTTGAGCTTGGACTACTCCTACGAGCAGTACTTC.

This clonotype appeared many times. The rearrangement links TRBV7-2 to TRBJ2-7; D ambiguous. Per germline, CDR1 SGHTA and CDR2 FQGNSA. The V and J ends lost 5 bases and 5 bases respectively, with 10 bases between them. CDR3 length equals 12 residues. Here the CDR3 reads CASSTQEDEQYF. DNA for the CDR3: TGTGCCAGCAGCACGCAGGAAGACGAGCAGTACTTC.

With regard to this clonotype: A much larger clone differs from this one at a single base, so this may be a read error. V is TRBV15 and J is TRBJ1-6; D is undetermined. Germline CDR1 reads LNHNV; CDR2 reads YYDKDF (reference sequence). The length of the CDR3 is 14 residues. The CDR3 DNA sequence: TGTGCCACCAGCAGAGAGGCGGGGAATTCACACCTCCACTTT. It specifies CATSREAGNSHLHF.

This clonotype was observed a few times. The chain combines TRBV5-1 with TRBJ2-2; 14 bases line up with TRBD2. V lost 4 bases to trimming and J lost 7 bases; unmatched junction nucleotides: 6. Per germline, CDR1 SGHRS and CDR2 YFSETQ. The CDR3 has 16 residues. In nucleotides, the CDR3 is TGCGCCAGCAGCCGGGGACTAGCGGGAGTAGGCGGGGAGCTGTTTTTT. The encoded protein is CASSRGLAGVGGELFF.

This clonotype occurred many times. The chain employs TRBV29-1 and TRBJ2-5; TRBD2 matches at 9 bases. Trimming removed 4 bases from V and 5 bases from J; junction bases left unmatched: 14. CDR3 length equals 16 residues. Germline V CDR1 and CDR2: SQVTM, ANQGSEA. The CDR3 coding sequence is TGCAGCGTTGTTTCTATTAGCGGGAGTCGGGCGGAGACCCAGTACTTC. Protein: CSVVSISGSRAETQYF.

This clonotype was recorded at least ten times. The chain has TRBV7-9 and TRBJ2-5; D call uncertain. The germline V gene encodes CDR1 SEHNR and CDR2 FQNEAQ (reference sequence). Trimming shortened V by 2 bases and J by 1 base, and 8 bases separated the two germline ends. This CDR3 has 14 amino acids. CDR3 protein: CASSLISGQETQYF. CDR3 nucleotides: TGTGCCAGCAGCTTAATCTCGGGCCAAGAGACCCAGTACTTC.

The sample holds many counts of this clonotype. The V and J genes are TRBV5-1 and TRBJ1-2, with TRBD1 matching 7 bases. The CDR3 contains 15 residues. Per germline, CDR1 SGHRS and CDR2 YFSETQ. J was trimmed by 6 bases and V by 3 bases; bases with no gene match: 11. The CDR3 DNA follows: TGCGCCAGCAGCTCGAGAATATACGACAGGGATGGCTACACCTTC. Encoded protein: CASSSRIYDRDGYTF.

In this sample, this clonotype turned up many times. The chain is built from TRBV28 and TRBJ2-4; 7 positions match TRBD2. V lost 3 bases, J lost 7 bases, and 3 bases stayed unmatched. From germline, CDR1 is MDHEN and CDR2 SYDVKM. This CDR3 spans 13 amino acids. The CDR3 coding sequence is TGTGCCAGCAGTTTTGGGGAGGGGAACATTCAGTACTTC. It codes for CASSFGEGNIQYF.

This clonotype was recorded at least ten times. This chain links TRBV6-2 or TRBV6-3 with TRBJ2-7; 8 bases line up with TRBD2. With V trimmed by 6 bases and J by 0 bases, 4 bases remained unmatched. The CDR3 consists of 14 residues. Germline V gene lookup returns CDR1 MNHEY and CDR2 SVGEGT. The CDR3 coding sequence is TGTGCCAGCAGGGTTAGCGGGGACTCCTACGAGCAGTACTTC. Translating gives CASRVSGDSYEQYF.

At least ten counts were recorded for this clonotype. CDR3 nucleotide sequence: TGTGCCAGCAGCCCAACCCCGTTAGGTCTTGGCTACACCTTC. It translates to CASSPTPLGLGYTF. The chain carries TRBV12-3 or TRBV12-4 and TRBJ1-2; the D is unclear. V was shortened by 6 bases and J by 7 bases, with 18 bases between the two germline ends. This CDR3 is built from 14 residues.

This clonotype was seen more than once but under ten times. The chain couples TRBV24-1 to TRBJ2-6; D not resolved. The CDR3 covers 16 residues. Trimming cost V 3 bases and J 0 bases, with 8 bases left between them. Germline V CDR1 and CDR2: KGHDR, SFDVKD. The CDR3 here is CATSDRRLSGANVLTF. The CDR3 DNA reads TGTGCCACCAGTGATAGGAGACTCTCTGGGGCCAACGTCCTGACTTTC.

The J gene is TRBJ1-1, the V gene TRBV12-3 or TRBV12-4, with unresolved D. There are 16 residues in the CDR3. V lost 7 bases and J lost 0, with 18 bases in between. The CDR3 DNA is TGTGCCAGCATTCATAACTCGAGCCCAGTGAACACTGAAGCTTTCTTT. Translating it yields CASIHNSSPVNTEAFF.

Only a few counts were recorded for this clonotype. The chain combines TRBV29-1 with TRBJ1-2; 8 positions agree with TRBD1. The CDR3 runs to 14 residues. Germline-derived CDR1 and CDR2 are SQVTM and ANQGSEA. V was pared by 3 bases and J by 7 bases, with 10 bases of the junction left unmatched. CDR3 coding DNA: TGCAGCGTTGATGTAGGGGACAGGAGTTTTGGCTACACCTTC. Translating gives CSVDVGDRSFGYTF. The full variable domain, completed using reference TRBV29-1 and TRBJ1-2, is SAVISQKPSRDICQRGTSLTIQCQVDSQVTMMFWYRQQPGQSLTLIATANQGSEATYESGFVIDKFPISRPNLTFSTLTVSNMSPEDSSIYLCSVDVGDRSFGYTFGSGTRLTVV.